Below, one TCR beta chain is given with its context. One end of the junction varies from germline; a read error may be responsible. These data originate in a study of read filtering for tumor transcriptome and immune sequencing. Study-wide background: Among patients, roughly 17 were male and some 15 female, aged about 47 to 85 (mean around 68). R-ISS stage counts were about eight for I, roughly 15 for II, 7 for III. After DNase treatment, RNA was made into whole-transcriptome libraries.

From around 440 ng of RNA, a library with molecular barcoded alpha/delta and beta/gamma adaptors was made. Each CDR3 protein is one row after TCRdb ran MiXCR on the reads. The sample has about 24,000 distinct CDR3 sequences, 20% to 25% seen once; the top ten hold roughly 15%. Every patient had bone marrow sampled while the disease was active. This CDR3 has 16 residues. Per the germline V gene, CDR1 is ENHRY and CDR2 is SYGVKD. The V and J genes are TRBV10-3 and TRBJ2-2, with a tentative D call TRBD2 (5 bases). Sequenced sample: a population of CD138-negative cells sorted from bone marrow. The TCR sequence derives from a donor older than 35 with multiple myeloma. The CDR3 spells CAISKMLDSNTGELFF. Written as DNA, the CDR3 is TGTGCCATCAGTAAGATGTTGGACTCCAACACCGGGGAGCTGTTCTTT.